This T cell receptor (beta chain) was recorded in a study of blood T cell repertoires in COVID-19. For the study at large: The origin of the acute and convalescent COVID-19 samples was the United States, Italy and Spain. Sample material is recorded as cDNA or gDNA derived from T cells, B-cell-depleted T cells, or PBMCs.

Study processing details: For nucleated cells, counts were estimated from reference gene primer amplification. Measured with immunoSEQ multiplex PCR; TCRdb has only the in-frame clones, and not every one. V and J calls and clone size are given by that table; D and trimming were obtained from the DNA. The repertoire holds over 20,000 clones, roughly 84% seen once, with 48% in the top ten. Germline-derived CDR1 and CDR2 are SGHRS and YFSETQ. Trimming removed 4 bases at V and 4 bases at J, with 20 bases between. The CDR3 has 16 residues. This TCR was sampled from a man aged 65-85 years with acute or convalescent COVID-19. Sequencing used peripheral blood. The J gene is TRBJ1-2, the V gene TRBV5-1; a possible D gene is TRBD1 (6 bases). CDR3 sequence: CASSIRDTDPVYGYTF. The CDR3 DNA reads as TGCGCCAGCAGCATCCGGGACACGGACCCGGTCTATGGCTACACCTTC. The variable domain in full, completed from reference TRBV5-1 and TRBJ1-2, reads KAGVTQTPRYLIKTRGQQVTLSCSPISGHRSVSWYQQTPGQGLQFLFEYFSETQRNKGNFPGRFSGRQFSNSRSEMNVSTLELGDSALYLCASSIRDTDPVYGYTFGSGTRLTVV.